This record covers a single T cell receptor (beta chain). Antigen: not known. This specimen comes from a study of T cell responses to AZD1222 COVID-19 vaccine. Whole-study results and caveats: Per reports, nearly half of all spike-specific TCRs target regions that are unmutated in variants. Compared with day 0, the breadth and depth of the Spike-specific TCR repertoire rose significantly after two doses of AZD1222.

The CDR3 loop spans 13 amino acids. Trimming pared 6 bases from V and 4 bases from J, leaving 15 bases between. Germline loops: CDR1 SQVTM, CDR2 ANQGSEA. The method was immunoSEQ multiplex PCR; TCRdb's version includes in-frame clones alone and lacks a portion of them. The sample records around 100,000 clones, 85% being singletons. This specimen consisted of peripheral blood, obtained 28 days after the second AZD1222 dose. This receptor was identified in an adult who received the AZD1222 COVID-19 vaccine. The chain employs TRBV29-1 and TRBJ1-1; D may be TRBD1 (6 bases). This CDR3 is CSVVQGMGTEAFF. CDR3 coding DNA: TGCAGCGTAGTACAGGGAATGGGCACTGAAGCTTTCTTT.